This TCR beta chain was observed in a study of neurological immune-mediated disorders. Findings of the study overall: No CDR3 amino acid sequences recurred among expanded clones across subjects, suggesting private repertoires in all groups.

It was by 5'RACE with 10-nucleotide random UMIs that the cDNA was made. MiXCR, run by TCRdb on the 5' RACE reads, gives a single entry per CDR3 protein. The data hold about 20,000 distinct CDR3 sequences, with less than 11% observed a single time. V lost 3 bases and J lost 7; bases outside the gene matches: 10. The CDR3 spans 16 residues. Looked up from germline, CDR1 is KGHSH and CDR2 is LQKENI. In its sample, this clonotype was seen a few times. Its antigen is unknown. This chain connects TRBV18 to TRBJ2-1; 9 bases align to TRBD2. The sample taken for sequencing was PBMCs. The sequence was obtained from a woman aged 55-70 years with HTLV-1-associated myelopathy (HAM/TSP). CDR3 in DNA: TGTGCCAGCTCACCGATGGCTAGCGGGGATGAGAATGAGCAGTTCTTC. Encoded protein: CASSPMASGDENEQFF.